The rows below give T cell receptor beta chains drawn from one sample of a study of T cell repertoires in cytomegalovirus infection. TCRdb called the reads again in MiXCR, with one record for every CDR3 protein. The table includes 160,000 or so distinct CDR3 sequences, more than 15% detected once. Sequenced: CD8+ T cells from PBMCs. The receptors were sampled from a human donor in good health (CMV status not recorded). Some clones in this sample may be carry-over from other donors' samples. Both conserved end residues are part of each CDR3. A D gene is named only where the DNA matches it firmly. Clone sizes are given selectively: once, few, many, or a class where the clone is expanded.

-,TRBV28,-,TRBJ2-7,TGTGCCAGCAGTCGGGTTGGGGGTGCCTACTCCTACGAGCAGTACTTC,CASSRVGGAYSYEQYF
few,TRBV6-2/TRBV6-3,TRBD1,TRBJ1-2,TGTGCCAGCAGTTACTCGATGGAAACAGGGGACTATGGCTACACCTTC,CASSYSMETGDYGYTF
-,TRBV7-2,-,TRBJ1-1,TGTGCCAGCAGGACTATATCCAGGACTGAAGCTTTCTTT,CASRTISRTEAFF
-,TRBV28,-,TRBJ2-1,TGTGCCAGCAGTTTTGGTAGGTGGGAGAGGGACAATGAGCAGTTCTTC,CASSFGRWERDNEQFF
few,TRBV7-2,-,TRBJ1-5,TGTGCCAGCAGTTCCAGGGTGGACGGCTTGTCGCCCCAGCATTTT,CASSSRVDGLSPQHF
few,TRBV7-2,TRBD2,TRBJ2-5,TGTGCCAGCAGCTTAGGACTACTAGCGGGAGGGCGGGCAAGGCGGGAGACCCAGTACTTC,CASSLGLLAGGRARRETQYF
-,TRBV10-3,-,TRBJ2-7,TGTGCCATTGTAAACCGGGACGGAAGCTACGAGCAGTACTTC,CAIVNRDGSYEQYF
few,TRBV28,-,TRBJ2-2,TGTGCCAGCAGACAGGACACGAACACCGGGGAGCTGTTTTTT,CASRQDTNTGELFF
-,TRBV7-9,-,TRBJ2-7,TGTGCCAGCACCTTGGACACCTCGAGTACCTACGAGCAGTACTTC,CASTLDTSSTYEQYF
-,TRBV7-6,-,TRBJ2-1,TGTGCCAGCAGCTTAGGGGGGGTTCAAGAGCAGTTCTTC,CASSLGGVQEQFF
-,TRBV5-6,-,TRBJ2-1,TGTGCCAGCAGCTTGCTGGAACCCTACAATGAGCAGTTCTTC,CASSLLEPYNEQFF
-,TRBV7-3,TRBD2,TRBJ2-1,TGTGCCAGCAGCCCCGGACTAGCGGCCCACAATGAGCAGTTCTTC,CASSPGLAAHNEQFF
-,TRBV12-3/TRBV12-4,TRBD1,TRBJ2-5,TGTGCCAGCAGTACTGGGACAGGTGAATCGTACCAAGAGACCCAGTACTTC,CASSTGTGESYQETQYF
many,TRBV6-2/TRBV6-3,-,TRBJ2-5,TGTGCCAGCAGTTCCGAACTCTGGACGGAGACCCAGTACTTC,CASSSELWTETQYF
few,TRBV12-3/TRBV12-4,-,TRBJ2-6,TGTGCCAGCAGTCGCGCCTGGGGATCTGGGGCCAACGTCCTGACTTTC,CASSRAWGSGANVLTF
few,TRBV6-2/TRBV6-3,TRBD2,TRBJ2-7,TGTGCCAGCAGTTACCCCACTAGCGGGAGGGAGTTAGTCGAGCAGTACTTC,CASSYPTSGRELVEQYF
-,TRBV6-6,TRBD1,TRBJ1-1,TGTGCCAGCATTGACAGGGTCACTGAAGCTTTCTTT,CASIDRVTEAFF
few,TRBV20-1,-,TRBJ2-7,TGCAGTGCCTCGGGGGACTACGAGCAGTACTTC,CSASGDYEQYF
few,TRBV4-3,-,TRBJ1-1,TGCGCCAGCAGCCAAGATGACAGGATATCCATGAACACTGAAGCTTTCTTT,CASSQDDRISMNTEAFF
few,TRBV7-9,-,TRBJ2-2,TGTGCCAGCAGCTTGACTACGAACACCGGGGAGCTGTTTTTT,CASSLTTNTGELFF
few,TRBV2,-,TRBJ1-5,TGTGCCAACACTCCCTCCGTCCTAGAACAGCTTAGCAATCAGCCCCAGCATTTT,CANTPSVLEQLSNQPQHF
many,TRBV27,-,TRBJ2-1,TGTGCCAGCAGTCTGCAGGAGTACAATGAGCAGTTCTTC,CASSLQEYNEQFF